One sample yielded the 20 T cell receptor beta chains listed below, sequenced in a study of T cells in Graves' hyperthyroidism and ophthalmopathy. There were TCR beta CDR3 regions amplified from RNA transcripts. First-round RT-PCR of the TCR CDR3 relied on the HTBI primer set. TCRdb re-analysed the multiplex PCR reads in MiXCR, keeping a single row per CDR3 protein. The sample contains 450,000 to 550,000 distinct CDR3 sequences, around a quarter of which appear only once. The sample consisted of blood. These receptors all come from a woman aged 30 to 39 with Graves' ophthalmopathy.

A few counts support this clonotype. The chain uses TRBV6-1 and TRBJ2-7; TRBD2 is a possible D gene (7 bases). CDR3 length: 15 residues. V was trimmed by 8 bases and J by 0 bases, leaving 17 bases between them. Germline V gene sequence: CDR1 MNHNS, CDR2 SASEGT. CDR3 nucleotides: TGTGCCAGCGGCGGGGGCCCTGGACTCTCCTACGAGCAGTACTTC. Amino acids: CASGGGPGLSYEQYF.

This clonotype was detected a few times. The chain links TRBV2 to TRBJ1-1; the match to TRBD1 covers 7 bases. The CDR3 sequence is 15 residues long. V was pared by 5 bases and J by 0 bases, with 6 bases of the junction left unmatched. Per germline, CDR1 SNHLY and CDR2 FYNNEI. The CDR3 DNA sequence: TGTGCCAGCAGTTCTTTGGACAGGCTGAACACTGAAGCTTTCTTT. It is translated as CASSSLDRLNTEAFF. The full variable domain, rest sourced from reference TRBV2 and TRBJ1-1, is EPEVTQTPSHQVTQMGQEVILRCVPISNHLYFYWYRQILGQKVEFLVSFYNNEISEKSEIFDDQFSVERPDGSNFTLKIRSTKLEDSAMYFCASSSLDRLNTEAFFGQGTRLTVV.

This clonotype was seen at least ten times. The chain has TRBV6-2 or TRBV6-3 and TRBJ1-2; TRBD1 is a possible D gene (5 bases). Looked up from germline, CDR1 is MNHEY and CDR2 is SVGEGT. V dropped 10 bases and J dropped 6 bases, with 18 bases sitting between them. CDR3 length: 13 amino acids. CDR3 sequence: CATRVGGSDGYTF. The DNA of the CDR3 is TGTGCCACACGCGTTGGGGGTAGCGATGGCTACACCTTC.

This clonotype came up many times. The CDR3 region is CASSKDPRDYGYTF. The CDR3 region has the DNA TGTGCCAGCTCCAAAGACCCAAGGGACTATGGCTACACCTTC. V gene TRBV7-9 combines with J gene TRBJ1-2; D is ambiguous. The CDR3 has 14 residues. V was trimmed by 8 bases and J by 3 bases, leaving 16 bases between them. In germline, CDR1 is SEHNR, CDR2 FQNEAQ (reference sequence).

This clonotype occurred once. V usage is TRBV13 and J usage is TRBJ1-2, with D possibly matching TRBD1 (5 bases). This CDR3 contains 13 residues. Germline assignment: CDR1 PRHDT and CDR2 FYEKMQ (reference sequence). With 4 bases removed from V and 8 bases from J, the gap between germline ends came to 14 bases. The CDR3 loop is CASSWGTEWGYTF. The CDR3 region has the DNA TGTGCCAGCAGCTGGGGGACGGAATGGGGCTACACCTTC.

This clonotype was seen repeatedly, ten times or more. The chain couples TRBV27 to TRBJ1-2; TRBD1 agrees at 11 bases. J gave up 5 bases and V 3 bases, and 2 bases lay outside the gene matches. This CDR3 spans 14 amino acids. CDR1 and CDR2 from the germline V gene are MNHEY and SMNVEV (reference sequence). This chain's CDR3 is CASSLGQGGYGYTF. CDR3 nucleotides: TGTGCCAGCAGTTTGGGACAGGGGGGTTATGGCTACACCTTC.

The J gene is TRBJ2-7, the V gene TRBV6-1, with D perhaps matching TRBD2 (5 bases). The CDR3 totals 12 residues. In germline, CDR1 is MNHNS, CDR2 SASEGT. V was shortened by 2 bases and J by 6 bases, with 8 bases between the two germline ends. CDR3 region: CASSENGIEQYF. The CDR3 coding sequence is TGTGCCAGCAGTGAAAACGGGATCGAGCAGTACTTC.

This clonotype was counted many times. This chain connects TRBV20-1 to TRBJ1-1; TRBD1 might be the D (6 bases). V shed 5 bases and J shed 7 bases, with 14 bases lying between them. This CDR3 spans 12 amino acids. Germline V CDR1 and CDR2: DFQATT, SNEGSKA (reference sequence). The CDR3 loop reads CSASDSLFEAFF. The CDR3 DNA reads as TGCAGTGCTTCGGACAGTCTCTTTGAAGCTTTCTTT.

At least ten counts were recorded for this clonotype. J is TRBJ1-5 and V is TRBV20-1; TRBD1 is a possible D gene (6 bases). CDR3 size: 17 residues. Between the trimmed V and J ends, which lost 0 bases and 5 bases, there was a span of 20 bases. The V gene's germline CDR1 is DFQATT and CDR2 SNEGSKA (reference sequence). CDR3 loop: CSARDGGRTVSYQPQHF. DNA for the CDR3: TGCAGTGCTAGAGACGGGGGGCGAACGGTTTCCTATCAGCCCCAGCATTTT.

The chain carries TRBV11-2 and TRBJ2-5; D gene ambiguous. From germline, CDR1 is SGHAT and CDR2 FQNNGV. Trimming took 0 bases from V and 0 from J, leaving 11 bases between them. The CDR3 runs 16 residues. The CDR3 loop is CASSLDSRAYQETQYF. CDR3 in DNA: TGTGCCAGCAGCTTAGATTCTCGGGCCTACCAAGAGACCCAGTACTTC.

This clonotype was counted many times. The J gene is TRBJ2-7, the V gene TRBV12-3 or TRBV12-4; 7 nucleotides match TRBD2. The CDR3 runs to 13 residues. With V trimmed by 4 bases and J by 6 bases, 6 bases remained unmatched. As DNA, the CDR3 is TGTGCCAGCAGTTCAGGTCGCGGGAGCGAGCAGTACTTC. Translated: CASSSGRGSEQYF.

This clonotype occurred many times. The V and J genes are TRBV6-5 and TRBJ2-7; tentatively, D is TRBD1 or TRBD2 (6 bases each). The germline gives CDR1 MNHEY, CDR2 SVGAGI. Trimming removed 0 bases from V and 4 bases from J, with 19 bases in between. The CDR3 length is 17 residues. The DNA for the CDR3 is TGTGCCAGCAGTTACTCGGGTCCATCCGGGGGCTCGTACGAGCAGTACTTC. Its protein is CASSYSGPSGGSYEQYF.

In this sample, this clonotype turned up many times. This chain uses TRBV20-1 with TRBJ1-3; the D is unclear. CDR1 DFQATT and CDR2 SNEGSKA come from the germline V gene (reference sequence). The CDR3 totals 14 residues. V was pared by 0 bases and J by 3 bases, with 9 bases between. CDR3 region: CSARDLGFGNTIYF. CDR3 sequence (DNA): TGCAGTGCTAGAGATTTAGGTTTTGGAAACACCATATATTTT.

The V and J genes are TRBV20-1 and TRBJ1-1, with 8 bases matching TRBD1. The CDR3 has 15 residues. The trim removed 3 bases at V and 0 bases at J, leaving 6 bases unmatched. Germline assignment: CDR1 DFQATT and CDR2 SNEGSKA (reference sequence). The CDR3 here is CSASLTGVMNTEAFF. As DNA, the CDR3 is TGCAGTGCTAGTCTGACAGGGGTAATGAACACTGAAGCTTTCTTT.

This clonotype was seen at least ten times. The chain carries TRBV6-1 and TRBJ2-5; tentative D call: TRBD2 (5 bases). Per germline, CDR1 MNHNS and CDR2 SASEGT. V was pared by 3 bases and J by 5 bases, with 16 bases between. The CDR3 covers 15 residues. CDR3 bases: TGTGCCAGCAGTGAGGGCCGGATGCCGGGGGAGACCCAGTACTTC. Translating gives CASSEGRMPGETQYF.

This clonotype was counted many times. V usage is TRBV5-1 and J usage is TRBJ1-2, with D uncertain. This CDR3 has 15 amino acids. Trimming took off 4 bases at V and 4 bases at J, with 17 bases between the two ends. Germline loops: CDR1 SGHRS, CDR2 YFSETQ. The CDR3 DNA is TGCGCCAGCAGCCCACGGACGGAAGCACTCTATGGCTACACCTTC. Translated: CASSPRTEALYGYTF.

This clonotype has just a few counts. Written as DNA, the CDR3 is TGTGCCAGCAGTAAAGCTCTCTACGAGCAGTACTTC. Its protein is CASSKALYEQYF. This chain joins TRBV12-3 or TRBV12-4 and TRBJ2-7, with unresolved D. This CDR3 contains 12 residues. V dropped 5 bases and J dropped 3 bases, with 8 bases sitting between them.

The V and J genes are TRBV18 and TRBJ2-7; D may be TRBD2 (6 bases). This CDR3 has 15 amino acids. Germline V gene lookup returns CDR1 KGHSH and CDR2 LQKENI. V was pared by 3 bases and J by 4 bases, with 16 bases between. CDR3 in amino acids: CASSPTQGLLYEQYF. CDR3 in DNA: TGTGCCAGCTCACCTACTCAGGGACTTCTGTACGAGCAGTACTTC.

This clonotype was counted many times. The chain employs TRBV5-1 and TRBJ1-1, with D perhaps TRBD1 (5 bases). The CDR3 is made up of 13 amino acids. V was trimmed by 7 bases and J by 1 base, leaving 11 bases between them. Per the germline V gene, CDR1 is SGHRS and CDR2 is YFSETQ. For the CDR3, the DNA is TGCGCCAGCCGAAGGGGTCCGAACACTGAAGCTTTCTTT. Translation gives CASRRGPNTEAFF.

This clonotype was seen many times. CDR3 sequence: CASSRYPGTGPYEQYF. DNA of the CDR3: TGCGCCAGCAGCCGATACCCGGGGACAGGGCCTTACGAGCAGTACTTC. V gene TRBV5-1 combines with J gene TRBJ2-7; 9 nucleotides line up with TRBD1. Germline loops: CDR1 SGHRS, CDR2 YFSETQ. The CDR3 consists of 16 residues. The junction had 12 bases not matched to a gene; V was cut back by 4 bases and J by 4 bases.